Shown below are 9 T cell receptor beta chains from a single sample sequenced in a study of sequential checkpoint blockade in melanoma. Treatment here: randomized to nivolumab then ipilimumab (arm A) or the reverse (arm B). Assay: immunoSEQ multiplex PCR; the TCRdb copy retains only in-frame clones and omits some. The sample holds about 7,300 clones, around 22% seen once. This specimen consisted of tumor tissue (inferred from file names), obtained from a patient given nivolumab and ipilimumab in sequence. The receptors here all came from a human donor with melanoma.

The genes are TRBV18 and TRBJ2-2; D is unresolved. Trimming stripped 5 bases from V and 3 bases from J, with 13 bases between. Germline CDR1 KGHSH, CDR2 LQKENI. The CDR3 is 15 amino acids. CDR3 protein: CASSVDISYTGELFF. In nucleotides, the CDR3 is TGTGCCAGCTCAGTAGACATATCGTACACCGGGGAGCTGTTTTTT. Looking up the rest from reference TRBV18 and TRBJ2-2 gives the full variable domain: NAGVMQNPRHLVRRRGQEARLRCSPMKGHSHVYWYRQLPEEGLKFMVYLQKENIIDESGMPKERFSAEFPKEGPSILRIQQVVRGDSAAYFCASSVDISYTGELFFGEGSRLTVL.

This clone was found a few times. The genes are TRBV19 and TRBJ1-1, with D perhaps TRBD1 (5 bases). Germline loops: CDR1 LNHDA, CDR2 SQIVND (reference sequence). Trimming removed 8 bases from V and 4 bases from J, with 23 bases in between. The CDR3 is 16 residues long. The CDR3 nucleotides are TGTGCCAGTCTCGACAGCATCCACCTCACGACCACTGAAGCTTTCTTT. Protein sequence: CASLDSIHLTTTEAFF.

This chain connects TRBV9 to TRBJ2-3, with 11 positions matching TRBD2. CDR3 size: 17 residues. Trimming cost V 0 bases and J 3 bases; bases outside gene matches: 6. Germline CDR1 is SGDLS and CDR2 is YYNGEE. Here the CDR3 reads CASSVAGLAEVTDTQYF. The CDR3 DNA sequence: TGTGCCAGCAGCGTAGCGGGACTAGCGGAGGTGACAGATACGCAGTATTTT.

V and J are TRBV18 and TRBJ2-5; 8 bases map to TRBD2. CDR3 size: 17 residues. J was trimmed by 5 bases and V by 0 bases; bases with no gene match: 11. Germline V gene sequence: CDR1 KGHSH, CDR2 LQKENI. CDR3 loop: CASSPPAREARRETQYF. In nucleotides, the CDR3 is TGTGCCAGCTCACCACCGGCGCGGGAGGCCCGGAGGGAGACCCAGTACTTC.

The chain uses TRBV25-1 and TRBJ2-1, with a weak D call TRBD1 (5 bases). The germline V gene has CDR1 MGHDK and CDR2 SYGVNS. This CDR3 has 16 residues. V gave up 1 base and J gave up 4 bases, with 14 bases separating them. The CDR3 nucleotides are TGTGCCAGCAGTGAATGGAAGGGGCCAACTTACAATGAGCAGTTCTTC. Amino acid sequence: CASSEWKGPTYNEQFF. The entire variable domain, with the rest obtained from reference TRBV25-1 and TRBJ2-1, is as follows: EADIYQTPRYLVIGTGKKITLECSQTMGHDKMYWYQQDPGMELHLIHYSYGVNSTEKGDLSSESTVSRIRTEHFPLTLESARPSHTSQYLCASSEWKGPTYNEQFFGPGTRLTVL.

This sequence joins TRBV11-3 and TRBJ1-3, with 9 bases that match TRBD1. CDR3 length equals 15 residues. V lost 3 bases to trimming and J lost 3 bases; unmatched junction nucleotides: 3. The germline V gene encodes CDR1 SGHNT and CDR2 YENEEA. CDR3 DNA: TGTGCCAGCAGCTTCGGGACAGGGAGTGGAAACACCATATATTTT. Translating it yields CASSFGTGSGNTIYF.

This clone was counted only a few times. This rearrangement joins TRBV11-3 to TRBJ2-2; tentatively, D is TRBD1 (8 bases). The ends were cut back, 5 bases at V and 1 base at J, with 14 bases in the middle. There are 16 residues in the CDR3. Germline CDR1 and CDR2: SGHNT and YENEEA. CDR3 region: CASSAQGGWNTGELFF. The CDR3 DNA sequence: TGTGCCAGCAGCGCACAGGGGGGGTGGAACACCGGGGAGCTGTTTTTT.

The chain combines TRBV18 with TRBJ2-3; D gene uncertain. Trimming removed 2 bases from V and 3 bases from J, with 12 bases in between. The CDR3 has 15 amino acids. The germline CDR1 and CDR2 sequences are KGHSH and LQKENI. The CDR3 protein is CASSPERLTTDTQYF. The CDR3 nucleotides read TGTGCCAGCTCACCAGAGAGGTTAACTACAGATACGCAGTATTTT. The full variable domain, completed using reference TRBV18 and TRBJ2-3, is NAGVMQNPRHLVRRRGQEARLRCSPMKGHSHVYWYRQLPEEGLKFMVYLQKENIIDESGMPKERFSAEFPKEGPSILRIQQVVRGDSAAYFCASSPERLTTDTQYFGPGTRLTVL.

V gene TRBV9 combines with J gene TRBJ2-5, with D unresolved. The CDR3 extends over 13 amino acids. Germline V gives CDR1 SGDLS, CDR2 YYNGEE. The V gene lost 3 bases and the J gene lost 1 base, with 7 bases spanning the gap. CDR3 residues: CASSERSQETQYF. For the CDR3, the DNA is TGTGCCAGCAGCGAGCGTAGCCAAGAGACCCAGTACTTC.